One and the same sample provided the 26 T cell receptor beta chains below, sequenced in a study of monozygotic twins with inflammatory bowel disease. Reprocessing the 5' RACE reads, TCRdb reports a single entry for every CDR3 protein and omits DNA. The sample has 420,000 or so distinct CDR3 sequences; the top ten hold 2% to 2.5%. The sample was blood. The receptors come from a human donor with ulcerative colitis or Crohn's disease, or a healthy co-twin of an affected twin (not recorded which).

This chain links TRBV7-9 with TRBJ2-6; as DNA is missing, the TRBD1 call by TCRdb cannot be tested. Germline V gene data show CDR1 as SEHNR and CDR2 as FQNEAQ (reference sequence). CDR3 length equals 17 residues. The CDR3: CASSSRGAGLGANVLTF.

The chain couples TRBV28 to TRBJ2-1; checking the TCRdb D call of TRBD2 is not possible without DNA. The CDR3 contains 16 residues. CDR1 is MDHEN and CDR2 is SYDVKM in the germline V gene. CDR3 sequence: CASSTPWTSGSSEQFF. Based on the CDR3 plus reference TRBV28 and TRBJ2-1, the full variable domain is DVKVTQSSRYLVKRTGEKVFLECVQDMDHENMFWYRQDPGLGLRLIYFSYDVKMKEKGDIPEGYSVSREKKERFSLILESASTNQTSMYLCASSTPWTSGSSEQFFGPGTRLTVL.

The chain has TRBV5-6 and TRBJ1-5; TCRdb's D call, TRBD1, is unchecked because there is no DNA. Germline V gives CDR1 SGHDT, CDR2 YYEEEE. This CDR3 has 16 residues. The CDR3 sequence: CASSLGRDRANQPQHF.

J is TRBJ1-5 and V is TRBV12-3 or TRBV12-4. This CDR3 comprises 12 residues. The CDR3 sequence: CASSWRGQPQHF.

CDR3 residues: CASSQDQGPTRGTDTQYF. The V call is TRBV4-3, the J call TRBJ2-3; the TCRdb call, TRBD2, lacks DNA for checking. From germline, CDR1 is LGHNA and CDR2 YSLEER. The CDR3 totals 18 residues.

J is TRBJ2-1 and V is TRBV7-9; TCRdb designates TRBD1, a call that cannot be tested without DNA. This CDR3 spans 12 amino acids. Germline V CDR1 and CDR2: SEHNR, FQNEAQ (reference sequence). The CDR3 sequence is CASSTGHNEQFF.

The chain couples TRBV7-9 to TRBJ2-3; TCRdb's D gene call, TRBD2, goes unchecked for lack of DNA. Germline values: CDR1 SEHNR, CDR2 FQNEAQ (reference sequence). The CDR3 has 15 amino acids. Here the CDR3 reads CASSFRSGRVDTQYF.

The chain combines TRBV5-1 with TRBJ2-6. Germline lookup yields CDR1 SGHRS and CDR2 YFSETQ. This CDR3 spans 16 amino acids. CDR3 region: CASSLAGQVGANVLTF.

The chain combines TRBV6-1 with TRBJ2-7; TCRdb's D gene call, TRBD2, goes unchecked for lack of DNA. The germline gives CDR1 MNHNS, CDR2 SASEGT. CDR3 length equals 15 residues. This chain's CDR3 is CASNPTSGGSYEQYF.

This sequence joins TRBV5-1 and TRBJ2-7; the TCRdb D gene call, TRBD1, has no DNA to confirm it. CDR3 size: 14 residues. Germline values: CDR1 SGHRS, CDR2 YFSETQ. The CDR3 here is CASRVGDGTYEQYF.

The V and J genes are TRBV28 and TRBJ2-1; without DNA, the TCRdb call of TRBD1 cannot be checked. The germline V gene has CDR1 MDHEN and CDR2 SYDVKM. The CDR3 runs 15 residues. The CDR3: CASSLWGGANNEQFF.

The rearrangement joins TRBV10-3 to TRBJ2-1. Germline V lookup: CDR1 ENHRY, CDR2 SYGVKD. The CDR3 is 15 amino acids. CDR3 sequence: CAISERGSSYNEQFF.

The gene calls are TRBV12-3 or TRBV12-4 and TRBJ1-1; TCRdb's D call of TRBD1 is untestable without DNA. The CDR3 length is 15 residues. CDR3 amino acids: CASSPLGTVNTEAFF.

The chain joins TRBV7-3 to TRBJ2-1; TCRdb picks TRBD2, but there is no DNA to check that call. Germline V gene lookup returns CDR1 SGHTA and CDR2 FQGTGA. The CDR3 is 17 amino acids. This CDR3 reads CASSKWNSGRSYNEQFF. Complete variable domain (other parts from reference TRBV7-3 and TRBJ2-1): GAGVSQTPSNKVTEKGKYVELRCDPISGHTALYWYRQSLGQGPEFLIYFQGTGAADDSGLPNDRFFAVRPEGSVSTLKIQRTERGDSAVYLCASSKWNSGRSYNEQFFGPGTRLTVL.

The chain recombines TRBV12-3 or TRBV12-4 with TRBJ2-4; the D call of TRBD1 rests on TCRdb alone, since no DNA is present to check it. This CDR3 comprises 16 residues. This chain's CDR3 is CASSPTGGVAGNIQYF.

CDR3 sequence: CASSELAGGKDGYTF. The chain employs TRBV10-2 and TRBJ1-2. The CDR3 covers 15 residues. CDR1 is WSHSY and CDR2 is SAAADI in the germline V gene.

The chain joins TRBV20-1 to TRBJ1-2. There are 11 residues in the CDR3. Germline CDR1 is DFQATT and CDR2 is SNEGSKA (reference sequence). The CDR3 spells CSARMSLGYTF.

The chain recombines TRBV10-3 with TRBJ2-3; TCRdb's assignment of TRBD2 cannot be checked, as there is no DNA. This CDR3 comprises 17 residues. CDR1 and CDR2 from the germline V gene are ENHRY and SYGVKD. This CDR3 is CAISESNPRASTDTQYF.

The chain uses TRBV2 and TRBJ2-7. Germline V gene sequence: CDR1 SNHLY, CDR2 FYNNEI. The CDR3 sequence is 13 residues long. The CDR3: CASMEQGFDEQYF.

The chain uses TRBV7-9 and TRBJ2-1. Germline-derived CDR1 and CDR2 are SEHNR and FQNEAQ (reference sequence). The CDR3 has 14 amino acids. CDR3 residues: CASSPRRSYNEQFF.

The chain combines TRBV5-1 with TRBJ2-1; TCRdb proposes TRBD2, but this gene call is untestable without DNA. The CDR3 length is 15 residues. The germline V gene has CDR1 SGHRS and CDR2 YFSETQ. CDR3 protein: CASSSSGRQYNEQFF.

V usage is TRBV12-3 or TRBV12-4 and J usage is TRBJ2-5. This CDR3 region has 13 residues. The CDR3 reads CASSSEIKETQYF.

The chain links TRBV5-1 to TRBJ1-1; checking the TCRdb D call of TRBD1 is not possible without DNA. CDR3 length equals 15 residues. CDR1 is SGHRS, CDR2 YFSETQ, per germline. The CDR3 sequence is CASSVQGVRNTEAFF. The full variable domain, its missing parts supplied by reference TRBV5-1 and TRBJ1-1, is KAGVTQTPRYLIKTRGQQVTLSCSPISGHRSVSWYQQTPGQGLQFLFEYFSETQRNKGNFPGRFSGRQFSNSRSEMNVSTLELGDSALYLCASSVQGVRNTEAFFGQGTRLTVV.

This sequence joins TRBV15 and TRBJ2-7; TCRdb reports TRBD2, a call that lacks DNA to check it against. The germline CDR1 and CDR2 sequences are LNHNV and YYDKDF (reference sequence). CDR3 length: 15 amino acids. The CDR3 loop reads CATSKESGTLNEQYF.

The rearrangement joins TRBV6-5 to TRBJ2-7; TCRdb selects TRBD1, and the lack of DNA leaves this call unchecked. The CDR3 totals 11 residues. Germline V gene data show CDR1 as MNHEY and CDR2 as SVGAGI. CDR3 amino acids: CASTRDSRQYF.

V gene TRBV20-1 combines with J gene TRBJ2-1. Germline V gene data show CDR1 as DFQATT and CDR2 as SNEGSKA (reference sequence). The CDR3 has 15 amino acids. The CDR3: CSARPVRWLDNEQFF.